This T cell receptor beta chain stems from a study of blood T cell repertoires in COVID-19. The overall study: Sites in the United States, Italy and Spain provided acute and convalescent COVID-19 samples. The analysed material was cDNA or gDNA that came from T cells, B-cell-depleted T cells, or PBMCs.

Trimming removed 6 bases at V and 3 bases at J, with 12 bases between. CDR1 is MNHEY, CDR2 SMNVEV, per germline (reference sequence). The CDR3 covers 14 residues. Per the authors' pipeline: Estimated nucleated cell counts came from reference gene primer amplification. Sequenced by immunoSEQ multiplex PCR; TCRdb stores in-frame clones only, minus some. The V and J calls and the clone size are those of that table, but D and trimming were determined from the DNA. The table records 100,000 to 150,000 clones, around four fifths of them present only once. This chain uses TRBV27 with TRBJ1-5; the D is unclear. The sequenced material came from peripheral blood. The receptor comes from a human donor in a cohort sampled during active COVID-19. The CDR3 bases are TGTGCCAGCAGGTCCACGGGGTCCAATCAGCCCCAGCATTTT. Protein sequence: CASRSTGSNQPQHF.